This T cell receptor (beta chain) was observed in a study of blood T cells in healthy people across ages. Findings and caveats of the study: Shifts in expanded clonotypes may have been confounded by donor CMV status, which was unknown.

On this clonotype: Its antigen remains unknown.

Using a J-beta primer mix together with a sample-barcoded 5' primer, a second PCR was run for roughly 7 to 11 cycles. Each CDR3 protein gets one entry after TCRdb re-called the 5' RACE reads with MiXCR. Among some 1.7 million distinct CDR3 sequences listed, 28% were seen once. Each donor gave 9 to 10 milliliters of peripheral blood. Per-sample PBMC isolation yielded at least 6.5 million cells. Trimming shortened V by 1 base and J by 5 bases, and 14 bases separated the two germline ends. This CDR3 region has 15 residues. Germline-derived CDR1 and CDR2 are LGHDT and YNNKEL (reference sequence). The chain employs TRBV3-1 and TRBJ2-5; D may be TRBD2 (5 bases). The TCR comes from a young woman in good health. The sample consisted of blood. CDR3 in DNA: TGTGCCAGCAGCCAAGGGACTCACAAGGCGGAGACCCAGTACTTC. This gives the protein CASSQGTHKAETQYF.